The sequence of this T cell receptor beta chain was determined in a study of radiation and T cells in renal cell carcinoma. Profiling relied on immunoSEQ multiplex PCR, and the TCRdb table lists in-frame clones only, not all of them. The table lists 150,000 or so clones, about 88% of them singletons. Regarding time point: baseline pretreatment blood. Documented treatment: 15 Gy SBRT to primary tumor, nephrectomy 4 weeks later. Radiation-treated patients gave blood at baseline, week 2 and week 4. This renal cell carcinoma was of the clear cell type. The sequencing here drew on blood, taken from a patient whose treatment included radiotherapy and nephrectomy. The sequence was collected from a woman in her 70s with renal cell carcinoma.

This CDR3 is CASTDRGESYEQYF. CDR3 DNA sequence: TGTGCCAGCACGGACAGGGGGGAATCCTACGAGCAGTACTTC. The gene calls are TRBV2 and TRBJ2-7, with 10 bases fitting TRBD1. The V segment lost 7 bases and the J segment 1 base; nucleotides outside the gene matches: 4. The CDR3 loop spans 14 amino acids. Per the germline V gene, CDR1 is SNHLY and CDR2 is FYNNEI.